The 2 T cell receptor beta chains in this list originate from one sample, sequenced in a study of CD8+CD57+ T cells in acquired aplastic anemia. It was patients with CD8+CD57+ cell expansion by flow cytometry who were chosen for sequencing. According to the study, genomic DNA was the template for TCR beta VDJ and CDR3 profiling. In TCRdb, the reads were re-called with MiXCR into one record per CDR3 protein. The table includes some 150,000 distinct CDR3 sequences, roughly half detected once. Sequenced sample: sorted CD4+, CD8+, or CD8+CD57+ T cells (not recorded which) from PBMCs. These receptors were taken from a human donor with aplastic anemia.

The J gene is TRBJ2-7, the V gene TRBV6-1, with a possible D match to TRBD2 (6 bases). The germline V gene has CDR1 MNHNS and CDR2 SASEGT. The CDR3 has 14 residues. Trimming removed 5 bases from V and 2 bases from J, with 13 bases in between. The CDR3: CASSLVGGAYEQYF. DNA of the CDR3: TGTGCCAGCAGTCTGGTGGGCGGGGCCTACGAGCAGTACTTC.

CDR3 amino acids: CASSFGAPSYNEQFF. The CDR3 region has the DNA TGTGCCAGTAGCTTCGGGGCTCCCTCTTACAATGAGCAGTTCTTC. The chain joins TRBV19 to TRBJ2-1; possibly TRBD1 or TRBD2 for D (5 bases each). Trimming shortened V by 6 bases and J by 4 bases, and 16 bases separated the two germline ends. This CDR3 is 15 amino acids long. From germline, CDR1 is LNHDA and CDR2 SQIVND (reference sequence).